This TCR beta chain was found in a study of response to subunit inactivated influenza vaccine (dated by TCRdb to 2017 to 2018). Some background on the complete study: Deep quantitative profiling of the T cell receptor repertoire was used in the study to follow responses to a trivalent subunit inactivated influenza vaccine. What the study reported, not specific to this receptor: According to the authors, only a limited number of new T cells may be recruited by each seasonal influenza vaccination.

CDR1 and CDR2 are drawn from the germline V gene: SGHTA, FQGNSA. Relative to germline, V is missing 0 bases and J is missing 0 bases, with 7 bases of the junction outside any gene match. The cysteine opens and the phenylalanine closes a CDR3 of 18 amino acids. Just the 54-base CDR3 DNA is kept, in frame starting at base 1. This clonotype was recorded a few times. The clone's antigen remains unknown. The record has no base qualities; no much larger clone is one base away. Library preparation used RT-PCR. The sequencer listed for this sample is Illumina HiSeq 2500. The public reads were reprocessed in TCRdb via fastp at Q25 and MiXCR, keeping in-frame beta chains. Identical CDR3 protein sequences are pooled into one entry, listed with their most common genes and DNA. The sample contains approximately 680,000 distinct CDR3 sequences, around 16% of them found a single time. The biggest ten clones account for 9.5% to 13% of the sample.

The chain employs TRBV7-2 and TRBJ2-3; 9 central nucleotides agree with TRBD2. The receptor was derived from a man aged 50-59 years who received an inactivated influenza vaccine. Donor details come from another sample of the same person, matched by shared clones. Sequenced material: PBMCs from blood, taken about 12 days after vaccination. The CDR3 protein sequence reads: CASSLALFAGGSTDTQYF. The DNA is TGTGCCAGCAGCTTAGCGCTCTTTGCGGGGGGGAGCACAGATACGCAGTATTTT.